This TCR beta chain was captured by sequencing in a study of blood T cell repertoires in COVID-19 (dated by TCRdb to 2020 to 2022). Regarding the study in general: Collaborator samples came from the United States, Italy and Spain and covered acute and convalescent phases of COVID-19. The sample metadata nearly always contained a de-identified subject ID, COVID-19 status, age in years and sex. Samples were obtained from the ongoing ImmuneRACE study (first 160 participants) and from some 1,300 subjects provided by 6 global collaborators. The dataset comprised deeply sampled blood TCRbeta repertoires from subjects exposed to, actively infected with, or recovered from COVID-19. The repertoires were made available in a free public database intended to serve as a resource for research on the immune response to SARS-CoV-2. The material from the prospective study consisted of cDNA or gDNA derived from T cells, B-cell-depleted T cells, or PBMCs. Where HLA class I and class II types were available, the types were taken from metadata supplied by the sample provider, not from assay-based typing. Results the study describes overall, beyond this receptor: The amount of clinical and demographic metadata varied by source and participant and was provided uncurated.

Collaborating institutions collected whole blood in K2EDTA tubes following their own protocols. Collaborator samples were shipped for TCRbeta analysis as frozen whole blood, isolated PBMCs, or DNA extracted from either sample type. The immunoSEQ Assay, a bias-controlled multiplex PCR, was used to amplify TCRbeta CDR3 regions from genomic DNA. The authors' analysis ran thus. Within the assay, amplification of reference gene primers was used to estimate how many nucleated cells each sample contained. To quantify the absolute abundance of each unique TCRbeta CDR3 rearrangement, sequence reads were collapsed and filtered. Productive Simpson clonality was computed per sample as the square root of Simpson's diversity index over productive rearrangements. TCRdb re-hosts the immuneACCESS table, in-frame sequences only. Its copies lack some clones; in the studies checked, an unresolved V gene accounts for under half of them, and the cause for the rest is not known. V and J calls and clone size are as listed in that table; D and trimming were resolved from the DNA. The sample table contains over 90,000 clones; only one count was recorded for around 80% of them. More than 5.5% of the sample is in the top ten clones.

Taken from cysteine to phenylalanine, the CDR3 has 12 residues. Of the read, only the CDR3 DNA is kept; its 36 bases are in frame from base 1. V sheds 7 bases and J sheds 3 bases, leaving 9 bases between their ends. CDR1 MNHNY and CDR2 SVGAGI are derived from the germline V gene (reference sequence). As for this clone: It lacks a known antigen. No base qualities exist here, and no much larger clone lies one base off it.

The clonotype originates from a man aged 50 or older with active or convalescent COVID-19. Sequenced sample: peripheral blood. The sequence joins TRBV6-6 to TRBJ1-2; perhaps TRBD1 is the D gene, with 5 bases matching. The nucleotide sequence reads TGTGCCAGCACGGGGGAATACTATGGCTACACCTTC. Translated, this is CASTGEYYGYTF.